This TCR beta chain was recorded in a study of blood T cell repertoires in COVID-19. Study in general: Whether acute or convalescent, the COVID-19 samples came from the United States, Italy and Spain.

Some clones are missing from TCRdb's copy, which holds only in-frame ones; the method was immunoSEQ multiplex PCR. The sample shows roughly 120,000 clones, roughly 80% of them seen only once. This receptor was identified in a man between 50 and 59 years old with acute or convalescent COVID-19. Sequencing was performed on peripheral blood.

CDR3 amino acids: CAWSVGTGRLEGYTF. In DNA, the CDR3 is TGTGCCTGGAGTGTAGGAACAGGGCGACTTGAAGGCTACACCTTC. The chain has TRBV30 and TRBJ1-2; a possible D gene is TRBD1 (6 bases). This CDR3 contains 15 residues. The V gene's germline CDR1 is GTSNPN and CDR2 SVGIG (reference sequence). V dropped 0 bases and J dropped 8 bases, with 19 bases sitting between them.